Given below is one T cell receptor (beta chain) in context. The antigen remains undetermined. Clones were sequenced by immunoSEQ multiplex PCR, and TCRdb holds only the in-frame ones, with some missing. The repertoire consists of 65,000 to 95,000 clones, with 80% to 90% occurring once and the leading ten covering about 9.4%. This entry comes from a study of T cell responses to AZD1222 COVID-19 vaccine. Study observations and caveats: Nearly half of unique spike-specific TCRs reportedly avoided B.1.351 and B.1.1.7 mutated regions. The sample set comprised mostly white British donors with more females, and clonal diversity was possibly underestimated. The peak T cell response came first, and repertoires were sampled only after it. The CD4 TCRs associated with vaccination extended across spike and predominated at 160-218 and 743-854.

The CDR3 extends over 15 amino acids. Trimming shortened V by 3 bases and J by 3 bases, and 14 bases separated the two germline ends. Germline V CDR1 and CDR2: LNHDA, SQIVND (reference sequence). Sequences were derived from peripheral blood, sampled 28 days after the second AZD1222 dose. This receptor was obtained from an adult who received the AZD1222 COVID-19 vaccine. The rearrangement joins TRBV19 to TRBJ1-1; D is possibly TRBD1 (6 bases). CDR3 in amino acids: CASSIGAGVDTEAFF. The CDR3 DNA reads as TGTGCCAGTAGTATTGGTGCAGGGGTTGACACTGAAGCTTTCTTT.